The sequence of this T cell receptor beta chain was determined in a study of blood T cell repertoires in COVID-19. Whole-study context: The United States, Italy and Spain provided the acute and convalescent COVID-19 samples.

This table comes from immunoSEQ multiplex PCR, and its TCRdb copy is limited to in-frame clones, with some not included. The table has fewer than 350,000 clones, approximately 86% seen once; the top ten hold approximately 3.8%. The V end lost 9 bases, the J end lost 0 bases, and 12 bases lay between the germline ends. The CDR3 loop spans 14 amino acids. CDR1 is ENHRY, CDR2 SYGVKD, per germline. The sample consisted of peripheral blood. The source of this sequence is a woman aged 50 to 60 with active or convalescent COVID-19. V and J are TRBV10-3 and TRBJ1-3; D perhaps matches TRBD1 (5 bases). The CDR3 sequence is CAMGGDLSGNTIYF. The CDR3 DNA reads as TGTGCCATGGGGGGGGACCTCTCTGGAAACACCATATATTTT.